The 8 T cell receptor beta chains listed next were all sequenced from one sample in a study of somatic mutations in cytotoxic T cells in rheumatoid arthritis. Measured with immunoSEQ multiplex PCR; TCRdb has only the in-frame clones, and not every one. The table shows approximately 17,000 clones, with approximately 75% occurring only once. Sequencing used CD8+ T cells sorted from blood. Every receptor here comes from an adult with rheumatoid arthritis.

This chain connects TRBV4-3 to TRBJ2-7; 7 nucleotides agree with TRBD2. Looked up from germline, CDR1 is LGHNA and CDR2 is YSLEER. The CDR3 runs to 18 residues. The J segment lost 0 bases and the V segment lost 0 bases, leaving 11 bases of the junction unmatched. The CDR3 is CASSQEPVAGTFSYEQYF. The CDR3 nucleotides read TGCGCCAGCAGCCAAGAACCGGTAGCGGGCACCTTCTCCTACGAGCAGTACTTC.

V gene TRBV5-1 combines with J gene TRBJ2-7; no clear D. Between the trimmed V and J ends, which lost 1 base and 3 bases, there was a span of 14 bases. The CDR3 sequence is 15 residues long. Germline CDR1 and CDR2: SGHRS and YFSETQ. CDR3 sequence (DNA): TGCGCCAGCAGCTTGACGTATGCAGGTAACTACGAGCAGTACTTC. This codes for CASSLTYAGNYEQYF.

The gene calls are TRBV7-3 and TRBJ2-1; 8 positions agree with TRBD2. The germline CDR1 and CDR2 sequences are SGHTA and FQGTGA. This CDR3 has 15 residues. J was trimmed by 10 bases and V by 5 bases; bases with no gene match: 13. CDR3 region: CASSDSGTAQGEQFF. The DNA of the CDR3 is TGTGCCAGCAGCGATAGCGGGACGGCCCAGGGAGAGCAGTTCTTC.

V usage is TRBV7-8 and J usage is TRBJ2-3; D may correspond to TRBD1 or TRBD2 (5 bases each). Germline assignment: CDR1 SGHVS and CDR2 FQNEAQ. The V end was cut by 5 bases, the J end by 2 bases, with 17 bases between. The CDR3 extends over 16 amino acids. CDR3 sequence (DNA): TGTGCCAGCAGCCCGGGGCCAGCAGACTACACAGATACGCAGTATTTT. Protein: CASSPGPADYTDTQYF.

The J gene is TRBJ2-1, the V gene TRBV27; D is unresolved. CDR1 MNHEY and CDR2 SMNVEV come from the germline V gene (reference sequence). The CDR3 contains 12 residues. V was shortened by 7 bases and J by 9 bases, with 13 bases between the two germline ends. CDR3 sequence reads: CASTGNLGEQFF. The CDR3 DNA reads TGTGCCAGCACGGGTAACTTGGGTGAGCAGTTCTTC.

Here the CDR3 DNA reads TGTGCCAGCAGCTTGGCCGACAGGGTGGGCACTGAAGCTTTCTTT. It translates to CASSLADRVGTEAFF. The rearrangement uses TRBV5-6 and TRBJ1-1, with 7 nucleotides matching TRBD1. This CDR3 contains 15 residues. Unmatched junction bases numbered 6, after V lost 0 bases and J lost 4 bases. Germline loops: CDR1 SGHDT, CDR2 YYEEEE.

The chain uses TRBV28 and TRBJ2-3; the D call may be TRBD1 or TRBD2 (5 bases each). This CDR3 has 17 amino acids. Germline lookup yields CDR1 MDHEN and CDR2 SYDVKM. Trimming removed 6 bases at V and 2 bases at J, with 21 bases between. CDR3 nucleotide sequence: TGTGCCAGCAGCCCTCGAGGGGTATTTTCCCCCACAGATACGCAGTATTTT. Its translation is CASSPRGVFSPTDTQYF.

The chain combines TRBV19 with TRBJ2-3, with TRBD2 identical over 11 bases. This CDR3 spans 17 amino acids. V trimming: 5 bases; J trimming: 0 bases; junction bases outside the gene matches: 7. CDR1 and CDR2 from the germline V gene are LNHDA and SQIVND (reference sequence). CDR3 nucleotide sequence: TGTGCCAGTAGTCGAAAGGGACTAGCGGACAGCACAGATACGCAGTATTTT. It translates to CASSRKGLADSTDTQYF.